Here is one T cell receptor (beta chain) with its context. Its antigen remains unidentified. One base away there is no much larger clone; base qualities are not given. The data derive from a study of blood T cells in healthy people across ages (dated by TCRdb to about 2015). For context, the study as a whole: In model experiments, template switching captured about one uniquely barcoded TCR beta cDNA molecule for every two T cells. The study measured age-related changes in TCR beta repertoire diversity using deep sequencing normalized with unique cDNA molecular identifiers. Donors were grouped into four age groups: young (average roughly 15 years), middle-aged (around 39), aged (over 55) and long-lived (approximately 81). Donors of different ages were randomly distributed across sequencing lanes to avoid experimental bias. For two donors (one aged 18 to 30 and one aged 80 or older), the study analyzed two additional independent replicas of 1 million unique cDNA reads from the same blood draw.

The roughly 42 donors, aged 6 to 90 years, were systemically healthy Caucasian individuals from Russia. Each donor gave roughly 9.5 milliliters of peripheral blood, collected into EDTA-treated Vacutainer tubes. Ficoll-Paque density-gradient centrifugation was used to isolate PBMCs, with at least 7 million per sample. Total RNA was extracted from PBMCs with Trizol reagent, with at least 5.5 micrograms obtained per sample. For every donor, an aliquot of PBMCs went through flow cytometry to measure the percentages of naive CD45RAhigh/CD27high T cells. Study-wide findings and limitations: Compared with the aged group, the long-lived group had more naive CD4+ T cells, fewer expanded clones and increased TCR diversity, a pattern suggesting age selection. Because donor CMV infection status was unknown, age-related changes in expanded clonotypes were potentially confounded. The percentage of naive T cells measured by flow cytometry correlated strongly with observed TCR beta diversity. Estimates of total diversity based on one million sequenced T cells were considered lower bounds and underestimates. As age increased, observed TCR beta diversity per million T cells dropped in a roughly linear way, and a significant reduction was already evident by age about 40. Conclusive comparison of naive and antigen-experienced compartments was prevented by the profiling of bulk unsorted PBMCs.

Libraries were prepared through 5' RACE. Instrument on record: Illumina HiSeq 2500. A second roughly 7 to 11 cycle PCR used a sample-barcoded 5' primer and a J-beta primer mix. A template-switch 5' adaptor carrying 12 random nucleotides introduced a unique molecular identifier onto each TCR beta cDNA molecule. Each sample yielded at least 2.5 million CDR3-containing paired-end reads. First-strand cDNA synthesis was performed from all RNA using the Mint cDNA synthesis kit, with priming by a TRBC-specific oligonucleotide. After uracil-DNA glycosylase treatment, a first 18-cycle PCR used universal primers M1SS and BC2_uni_R on all cDNA. The original pipeline was this. Normalization of each sample was performed by random selection of 1 million high-quality reads, each carrying a distinct molecular identifier. Reads sharing molecular identifiers were discarded rather than binned into consensus sequences. MiTCR, run with a Q25 quality threshold and the strictest error-elimination algorithm, handled CDR3 identification, clonotype clustering and error correction. A nonparametric unseen species model with Euler transformation was used to estimate lower-bound total TCR beta diversity. TCRdb reprocessing: public reads trimmed at Q25 with fastp, clones called with MiXCR, in-frame beta chains kept. Every entry covers one CDR3 protein and lists the most common genes and DNA from its rows. What appears here as the V and J calls and clone size reflects TCRdb's work, not the paper's. The sample yields 650,000 to 1,000,000 distinct CDR3 sequences; around 36% were counted once. The ten largest clones represent roughly 13% of the sample.

CDR1 and CDR2 are drawn from the germline V gene (reference sequence): LGHDT, YNNKEL. V is cut back by 0 bases and J by 10 bases, with 5 bases in the junction unmatched. The CDR3 measures 14 amino acids from cysteine to phenylalanine. This entry keeps only the CDR3 DNA: 42 bases, framed from base 1. The rearranged segments are TRBV3-1 and TRBJ2-1; TRBD2 lines up with 8 middle nucleotides. This clonotype was sampled from a young man in good health. Sample: blood. DNA sequence: TGTGCCAGCAGCCAAGACCCCGCGGGGGGAGAGCAGTTCTTC. Protein translation: CASSQDPAGGEQFF.